The rows below give T cell receptor beta chains drawn from one sample of a study of blood T cell repertoires in COVID-19. Sequencing was performed with immunoSEQ multiplex PCR; in TCRdb, only in-frame clones are kept and a portion is missing. The top ten clones hold around 3.3% of a sample with 140,000 to 150,000 clones, 85% to 90% of them seen once. Sample: peripheral blood. These receptors were collected from a woman aged 60-75 years with active COVID-19. Each CDR3 is given without its conserved first and last residue.

>TRBJ2-3|TRBV5-1
ASSLGQVATDTQY
>TRBJ1-2|TRBV28
ASSFRGNGYT
>TRBJ2-2|TRBV19
ASSSPRTGKLAGELF
>TRBJ2-7|TRBV4-2
ASSQVIGGRYEQY
>TRBJ2-4|TRBV7-2
ASSSFGTDKNIQY
>TRBJ2-6|TRBV7-3
ASSLASDTASGANVLT
>TRBJ1-2|TRBV7-2
ASSLKDRNYGYT
>TRBJ2-5|TRBV9
ASSLGLAGGETQY
>TRBJ2-3|TRBV7-9
ASSLQGATDTQY
>TRBJ2-5|TRBV7-2
ASSPPGLAGAETQY
>TRBJ1-1|TRBV6-5
ASSWTGATEAF
>TRBJ2-3|TRBV5-4
ASSLWREGGTDTQY
>TRBJ2-3|TRBV15
ATSSPGLAGSTDTQY
>TRBJ1-1|TRBV30
AWSAQLNTEAF
>TRBJ1-5|TRBV6-6
ASSYENQPQH
>TRBJ1-6|TRBV28
ASSLGQGNSPLH